This T cell receptor beta chain was captured by sequencing in a study of blood T cell repertoires in COVID-19. Looking at the study overall: Collection of acute and convalescent COVID-19 samples took place in the United States, Italy and Spain.

Only in-frame clones appear in the TCRdb table, and some are missing; sequencing was by immunoSEQ multiplex PCR. The sample consists of 300,000 to 400,000 clones, 90% of them appearing once. Those enrolled, adults aged roughly 18 to 89 years, came from fewer than 25 US areas. Clinical history reported by participants formed the basis on which cohorts were assigned. Trimming took off 0 bases at V and 3 bases at J, with 9 bases between the two ends. The CDR3 covers 14 residues. Germline CDR1 SGHRS, CDR2 YFSETQ. The chain is built from TRBV5-1 and TRBJ1-1, with D possibly being TRBD1 (6 bases). The sequence derives from a woman under 40 who had been exposed to COVID-19. The sample was PBMCs or T cells enriched from blood (not recorded which). The CDR3 coding sequence is TGCGCCAGCAGCTTGGAAGGGGGAGACACTGAAGCTTTCTTT. Protein sequence: CASSLEGGDTEAFF. The full variable domain, in which reference TRBV5-1 and TRBJ1-1 provide the parts outside the CDR3, is KAGVTQTPRYLIKTRGQQVTLSCSPISGHRSVSWYQQTPGQGLQFLFEYFSETQRNKGNFPGRFSGRQFSNSRSEMNVSTLELGDSALYLCASSLEGGDTEAFFGQGTRLTVV.